This TCR beta chain was found in a study of regulatory T cells in long-lasting Graves disease. General study points: Analysis covered peripheral blood alone, not thyroid tissue.

Combining iRepertoire HTBI primers with Arm-PCR of CDR3 regions, the authors built TCR beta libraries. From the multiplex PCR reads, TCRdb called clonotypes with MiXCR, one entry per CDR3 protein. The table includes hundreds of thousands of distinct CDR3 sequences, about 21% detected once. Documented time point: persistent/refractory GD, antithyroid drugs over 5 years with positive TRAb. RNA extracted from PBMCs served as the sequencing template. As concerns this clonotype: Its specificity is unknown.

The V and J ends lost 6 bases and 6 bases, in that order; junction bases with no gene match: 10. Germline values: CDR1 DFQATT, CDR2 SNEGSKA (reference sequence). The CDR3 spans 14 residues. The rearrangement joins TRBV20-1 to TRBJ2-1, with 8 nucleotides matching TRBD1. The sequence derives from a female donor with Graves disease. Source: peripheral blood mononuclear cells (PBMCs), taken when the disease was refractory, from a patient treated with antithyroid drugs. The chain's CDR3 is CSATTGGVGNEQFF. The DNA of the CDR3 is TGCAGTGCGACTACAGGGGGTGTTGGCAATGAGCAGTTCTTC.